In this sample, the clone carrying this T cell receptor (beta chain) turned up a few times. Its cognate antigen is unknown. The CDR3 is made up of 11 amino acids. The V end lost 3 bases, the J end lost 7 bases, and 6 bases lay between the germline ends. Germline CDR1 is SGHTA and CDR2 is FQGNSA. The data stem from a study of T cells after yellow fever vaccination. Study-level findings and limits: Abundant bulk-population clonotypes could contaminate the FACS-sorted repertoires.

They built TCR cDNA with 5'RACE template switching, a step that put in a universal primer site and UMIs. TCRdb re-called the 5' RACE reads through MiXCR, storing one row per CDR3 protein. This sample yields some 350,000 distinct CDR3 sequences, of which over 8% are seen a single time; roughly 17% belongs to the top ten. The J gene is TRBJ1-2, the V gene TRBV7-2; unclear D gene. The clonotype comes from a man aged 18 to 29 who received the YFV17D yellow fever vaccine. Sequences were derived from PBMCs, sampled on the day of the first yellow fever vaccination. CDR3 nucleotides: TGTGCCAGCAGCTTCAGCGGTGGCTACACCTTC. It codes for CASSFSGGYTF.